These T cell receptor beta chains were read from a single sample in a study of early T cells in non-severe SARS-CoV-2 infection. MiXCR was run by TCRdb on the 5' RACE reads, yielding one entry per CDR3 protein. The table shows tens of thousands of distinct CDR3 sequences, with roughly 12% occurring only once. The sample consisted of whole blood, taken at baseline. The source is an adult who was a healthcare worker with PCR-confirmed SARS-CoV-2 infection or an uninfected control (not recorded which). Each CDR3 is given with its conserved first and last residue.

v_gene	len	j_gene	CDR3aa
TRBV2	15	TRBJ2-2	CASRPGTTNTGELFF
TRBV20-1	13	TRBJ2-4	CSASPSNINIQYF
TRBV11-2	15	TRBJ2-1	CASSLVSSSYNEQFF
TRBV27	11	TRBJ1-2	CASSGRYGYTF
TRBV5-1	15	TRBJ2-3	CASSLPSGGSDTQYF
TRBV2	14	TRBJ1-1	CASRPQGSNTEAFF
TRBV12-3/TRBV12-4	12	TRBJ1-1	CASTIGGGEAFF
TRBV6-6	13	TRBJ1-2	CASRTGGNYGYTF
TRBV7-9	13	TRBJ2-5	CASSPRTHNTIYF
TRBV2	14	TRBJ2-5	CASSQDRGRETQYF
TRBV12-3/TRBV12-4	14	TRBJ1-1	CASSFRQGNTEAFF
TRBV27	13	TRBJ1-2	CASSLTGTYGYTF
TRBV28	15	TRBJ2-7	CASSPHFRRGYEQYF
TRBV27	11	TRBJ1-1	CASRTNTEAFF
TRBV6-5	17	TRBJ1-1	CASSYFPIGGRGTEAFF
TRBV7-2	16	TRBJ2-2	CASSPFGTGRTGELFF
TRBV19	13	TRBJ2-3	CASSNRVGDTQYF
TRBV2	15	TRBJ2-1	CASSVKGGYYNEQFF
TRBV3-1	13	TRBJ1-2	CASSQRGNYGYTF
TRBV20-1	14	TRBJ1-1	CSARDGGTGLYAFF
TRBV7-2	15	TRBJ2-1	CASSLPRGGNNEQFF
TRBV18	15	TRBJ2-1	CASSQSGTSFYEQFF
TRBV4-1	15	TRBJ2-1	CASSKRAYTGNEQFF
TRBV13	17	TRBJ2-7	CASSLGPRGRGIYEQYF
TRBV5-5	15	TRBJ2-2	CASSLAGGATGELFF
TRBV11-2	15	TRBJ2-1	CASSFLAGSYNEQFF
TRBV7-2	17	TRBJ1-3	CASSLGSRGISGNTIYF
TRBV24-1	15	TRBJ2-3	CATSAAGGLGDTQYF
TRBV5-4	14	TRBJ1-2	CASSYAGQADGYTF
TRBV7-2	15	TRBJ2-2	CASSSGGTNTGELFF
TRBV7-9	13	TRBJ1-1	CASSFTGGTEAFF
TRBV20-1	13	TRBJ2-5	CSARRGPQETQYF
TRBV7-8	16	TRBJ2-5	CASSPRDRGLGETQYF
TRBV9	15	TRBJ2-3	CASSVVGGPTDTQYF
TRBV20-1	17	TRBJ2-2	CSARPLGAGQTTGELFF
TRBV7-2	11	TRBJ2-2	CASSFPGELFF
TRBV20-1	15	TRBJ2-2	CSAPPWDWHTGELFF
TRBV9	17	TRBJ2-1	CASSVGPSGGEYNEQFF
TRBV7-2	14	TRBJ2-1	CASSPDRTYNEQFF
TRBV3-1	16	TRBJ2-1	CASSQPRLAENNEQFF
TRBV28	15	TRBJ1-3	CASSSVAGAGNTIYF
TRBV4-1	16	TRBJ2-3	CASSQDGQRGADTQYF